This T cell receptor beta chain was recovered during a study of blood T cell repertoires in COVID-19 (dated by TCRdb to about 2020). Background on the whole study: Collaborator samples came from the United States, Italy and Spain and covered acute and convalescent phases of COVID-19. The samples were drawn from the first 160 participants of the ongoing ImmuneRACE study and from 1,254 subjects provided by 6 global collaborators. The sample metadata nearly always contained a de-identified subject ID, COVID-19 status, age in years and sex. The repertoires were released in a freely available public database intended as a resource for research on the immune response to SARS-CoV-2. The material from the prospective study consisted of cDNA or gDNA derived from T cells, B-cell-depleted T cells, or PBMCs. Where available, HLA class I and class II types were obtained from metadata supplied by the sample provider rather than from assay-based typing. The dataset comprised deeply sampled blood TCRbeta repertoires from subjects exposed to, actively infected with, or recovered from COVID-19.

Collaborating institutions collected whole blood in K2EDTA tubes following their own protocols. Collaborator samples were shipped for TCRbeta analysis as frozen whole blood, isolated PBMCs, or DNA extracted from either sample type. Cut back by 0 bases and 0 bases, the V and J ends lie 31 bases apart. The CDR3 holds 23 amino acids from the cysteine to the phenylalanine. Left in the record is the CDR3 DNA by itself, 69 bases read in frame from the first base. CDR1 ENHRY and CDR2 SYGVKD are derived from the germline V gene. The study at large found these results: The amount of clinical and demographic metadata varied by source and participant and was provided uncurated.

The immunoSEQ Assay, a bias-controlled multiplex PCR, was used to amplify TCRbeta CDR3 regions from genomic DNA. Turning to the authors' computational methods: Nucleated cell counts per sample were estimated from amplification of reference gene primers within the assay. To quantify the absolute abundance of each unique TCRbeta CDR3 rearrangement, sequence reads were collapsed and filtered. For each sample, productive Simpson clonality was calculated by taking the square root of Simpson's diversity index across productive rearrangements. Held by TCRdb, this immuneACCESS table contains in-frame sequences only and omits some clones. Under half of the omission traces to an unresolved V gene where checked; the cause of the rest is unknown. V, J and clone size were drawn from that table, and D and trimming were deduced from the DNA. For this sample there are 70,000 to 95,000 clones; roughly 80% appear just once. Clones ranked in the top ten supply more than 10% of the sample.

A word on this clone: Which antigen it targets is not known. Base qualities are not at hand, and no much larger clone is one base apart.

The chain couples TRBV10-3 to TRBJ2-3; the D region possibly corresponds to TRBD2 (6 bases align). Sample: peripheral blood. This clonotype originated in a woman aged 40 to 55 with active or convalescent COVID-19. The CDR3 reads CAISESTPGGHPGEARSTDTQYF. In nucleotide form, the sequence is TGTGCCATCAGTGAGTCGACGCCGGGTGGACACCCGGGGGAGGCGAGAAGCACAGATACGCAGTATTTT.